The 2 T cell receptor beta chains in this list originate from one sample, sequenced in a study of cytomegalovirus exposure and HLA in healthy donors. The protocol was immunoSEQ multiplex PCR, while the TCRdb copy is restricted to in-frame clones and leaves out a portion. The sample includes a few hundred thousand clones, 86% of them seen just once. What was sequenced was PBMCs. The origin of the receptors is a woman in her late teens or twenties in good health and CMV-seronegative.

The chain carries TRBV28 and TRBJ2-1; tentatively, D is TRBD1 (6 bases). The CDR3 sequence is 15 residues long. The germline V gene encodes CDR1 MDHEN and CDR2 SYDVKM. Trimming stripped 4 bases from V and 0 bases from J, with 10 bases between. CDR3 coding DNA: TGTGCCAGCAGTTCAGGGGCGAGCTCCTACAATGAGCAGTTCTTC. Protein: CASSSGASSYNEQFF.

The CDR3: CASSHSLVSGDEKLFF. The CDR3 nucleotides are TGTGCCAGCAGCCATTCACTCGTTTCGGGGGATGAAAAACTGTTTTTT. This rearrangement joins TRBV4-2 to TRBJ1-4, with D possibly being TRBD1 (5 bases). The germline V gene has CDR1 LGHNA and CDR2 YNFKEQ. Trimming left V 3 bases short and J 6 bases short, with 17 bases between. The CDR3 contains 16 residues.